The 28 T cell receptor beta chains presented below share a single source sample, sequenced in a study of blood T cells in healthy people across ages. Together with a sample-barcoded 5' primer, a J-beta primer mix was included in a second PCR lasting about 7 to 11 cycles. TCRdb ran MiXCR on the 5' RACE reads and lists one entry per CDR3 protein. The repertoire holds 1.5 million or so distinct CDR3 sequences, with approximately 42% as singletons. Sequenced input: blood. Receptors were obtained from a woman between 18 and 30 years old in good health.

Concerning this clonotype: A junction end diverges from the germline sequence, so it may reflect a read error. The rearrangement uses TRBV7-8 and TRBJ2-3; D possibly corresponds to TRBD2 (6 bases). Germline V lookup: CDR1 SGHVS, CDR2 FQNEAQ. CDR3 length: 19 amino acids. The CDR3 protein is CASSLIPRDVDASIDTQYF. Written as DNA, the CDR3 is TGTGCCAGCAGCTTAATTCCGCGGGATGTGGACGCTAGCATAGATACGCAGTATTTT.

This clonotype was seen a handful of times. The chain employs TRBV4-1 and TRBJ2-5, with a weak D call TRBD2 (6 bases). Germline CDR1 reads MGHRA; CDR2 reads YSYEKL. The CDR3 extends over 15 amino acids. The V end lost 1 base, the J end lost 8 bases, and 17 bases lay between the germline ends. The chain's CDR3 is CASSQGLAVTPTQYF. The CDR3 coding sequence is TGCGCCAGCAGCCAAGGGTTAGCGGTCACGCCTACCCAGTACTTC.

This clonotype came up a few times. This chain links TRBV9 with TRBJ2-1, with D possibly TRBD2 on 6 matching bases. Trimming shortened V by 4 bases and J by 9 bases, and 20 bases separated the two germline ends. Germline V gives CDR1 SGDLS, CDR2 YYNGEE. This CDR3 spans 15 amino acids. CDR3 residues: CASSRGEETYAEQFF. Written as DNA, the CDR3 is TGTGCCAGCAGCAGAGGGGAGGAGACCTACGCTGAGCAGTTCTTC.

The rearrangement uses TRBV2 and TRBJ1-5; D is perhaps TRBD1 (5 bases). Trimming cost V 5 bases and J 8 bases, with 13 bases left between them. This CDR3 spans 13 amino acids. Germline CDR1 is SNHLY and CDR2 is FYNNEI. DNA for the CDR3: TGTGCCAGCAGTTCGACAGTCGTGGAGCCCCAGCATTTT. Its translation: CASSSTVVEPQHF.

The J gene is TRBJ1-5, the V gene TRBV4-1, with TRBD1 as a possible D gene (6 bases). The CDR3 has 16 amino acids. The V end lost 3 bases, the J end lost 6 bases, and 18 bases lay between the germline ends. From germline, CDR1 is MGHRA and CDR2 YSYEKL. This chain's CDR3 is CASSHITTGAGQPQHF. The CDR3 DNA is TGCGCCAGCAGCCATATAACGACGGGGGCAGGTCAGCCCCAGCATTTT.

This clonotype appeared a few times. This chain links TRBV27 with TRBJ2-3; D is unclear. Trimming left V 6 bases short and J 4 bases short, with 11 bases between. This CDR3 has 13 amino acids. CDR1 MNHEY and CDR2 SMNVEV come from the germline V gene (reference sequence). The CDR3 here is CASSYSYADTQYF. CDR3 sequence (DNA): TGTGCCAGCAGCTACAGCTACGCAGATACGCAGTATTTT.

The sample holds a few counts of this clonotype. The genes are TRBV25-1 and TRBJ2-3, with TRBD2 matching 8 bases. Germline lookup yields CDR1 MGHDK and CDR2 SYGVNS. Trimming took 3 bases from V and 6 from J; bases not matched to a gene: 5. The CDR3 covers 14 residues. CDR3 nucleotides: TGTGCCAGCAGTGAGGGACTAGGCCGGGATACGCAGTATTTT. Translating gives CASSEGLGRDTQYF.

The chain recombines TRBV6-2 or TRBV6-3 with TRBJ1-5, with D unclear. Germline CDR1 is MNHEY and CDR2 is SVGEGT. With 6 bases removed from V and 5 bases from J, the gap between germline ends came to 8 bases. The CDR3 loop spans 12 amino acids. The CDR3 loop is CASREGYQPQHF. CDR3 DNA sequence: TGTGCCAGCAGGGAGGGTTATCAGCCCCAGCATTTT.

There are a few counts of this clonotype. The chain uses TRBV20-1 and TRBJ2-7; 10 bases line up with TRBD2. Trimming removed 6 bases from V and 3 bases from J; junction bases left unmatched: 8. The CDR3 runs to 14 residues. Germline V gene sequence: CDR1 DFQATT, CDR2 SNEGSKA (reference sequence). CDR3 coding DNA: TGCAGTGCCACCGGGACTAGCGTAAGCTACGAGCAGTACTTC. This encodes CSATGTSVSYEQYF.

The sample holds a few counts of this clonotype. This chain uses TRBV29-1 with TRBJ2-3; tentatively, D is TRBD1 (5 bases). The CDR3 consists of 14 residues. Germline loops: CDR1 SQVTM, CDR2 ANQGSEA. V shed 6 bases and J shed 1 base, with 14 bases lying between them. The chain's CDR3 is CSVRGQAGTDTQYF. DNA for the CDR3: TGCAGCGTCCGAGGACAAGCTGGCACAGATACGCAGTATTTT.

This clonotype was detected a few times. The rearrangement joins TRBV13 to TRBJ2-1; no reliable D call. CDR1 is PRHDT, CDR2 FYEKMQ, per germline (reference sequence). V lost 2 bases and J 5 bases, leaving 13 bases between the germline ends. The CDR3 length is 15 residues. The chain's CDR3 is CASSLKIDPDNEQFF. The DNA for the CDR3 is TGTGCCAGCAGCTTAAAAATTGACCCAGACAATGAGCAGTTCTTC.

The chain joins TRBV7-2 to TRBJ2-3; TRBD2 aligns across 7 bases. The CDR3 sequence is 17 residues long. V was clipped by 1 base and J by 2 bases; unmatched bases: 9. Per the germline V gene, CDR1 is SGHTA and CDR2 is FQGNSA. CDR3 residues: CASSLVLLGGTTDTQYF. CDR3 nucleotide sequence: TGTGCCAGCAGCTTAGTGCTTCTCGGGGGGACCACAGATACGCAGTATTTT.

This clonotype has just a few counts. The rearrangement links TRBV25-1 to TRBJ2-7; 9 nucleotides align to TRBD1. The germline V gene encodes CDR1 MGHDK and CDR2 SYGVNS. V shed 7 bases and J 2 bases; nucleotides not matched to a gene: 6. The CDR3 totals 14 residues. The CDR3 DNA follows: TGTGCCAGCATCCCGGGACAGGGCCCCTACGAGCAGTACTTC. Translated, it gives CASIPGQGPYEQYF.

V usage is TRBV5-1 and J usage is TRBJ2-4; 8 nucleotides line up with TRBD2. The CDR3 extends over 20 amino acids. Trimming took 0 bases from V and 0 from J; bases not matched to a gene: 14. Germline V CDR1 and CDR2: SGHRS, YFSETQ. CDR3 protein: CASSLAPRVLADLAKNIQYF. In DNA form, the CDR3 reads TGCGCCAGCAGCTTGGCACCACGCGTACTAGCGGATTTAGCCAAAAACATTCAGTACTTC.

This clonotype showed up just a few times. The chain carries TRBV5-6 and TRBJ2-7, with D unclear. The V end lost 7 bases, the J end lost 0 bases, and 11 bases lay between the germline ends. This CDR3 region has 13 residues. Germline loops: CDR1 SGHDT, CDR2 YYEEEE. CDR3 bases: TGTGCCAGCGGTAGGACGGACTCCTACGAGCAGTACTTC. It yields the protein CASGRTDSYEQYF.

This chain uses TRBV4-3 with TRBJ1-1, with D uncertain. CDR1 is LGHNA and CDR2 is YSLEER in the germline V gene. V lost 0 bases to trimming and J lost 1 base, with 12 bases between them. This CDR3 spans 16 amino acids. CDR3 sequence reads: CASSQDFGVPNTEAFF. DNA of the CDR3: TGCGCCAGCAGCCAAGATTTTGGAGTTCCGAACACTGAAGCTTTCTTT.

This clonotype showed up just a few times. One junction end disagrees with the germline gene, perhaps due to a read error. The rearrangement uses TRBV5-6 and TRBJ1-5; 8 bases align to TRBD1. The CDR3 sequence is 17 residues long. Germline CDR1 SGHDT, CDR2 YYEEEE. The CDR3 loop reads CASSLDRGGQGGQPQRF. CDR3 bases: TGTGCCAGCAGCTTGGATAGGGGCGGACAGGGTGGGCAGCCCCAGCGTTTT. Looking up the rest from reference TRBV5-6 and TRBJ1-5 gives the full variable domain: DAGVTQSPTHLIKTRGQQVTLRCSPKSGHDTVSWYQQALGQGPQFIFQYYEEEERQRGNFPDRFSGHQFPNYSSELNVNALLLGDSALYLCASSLDRGGQGGQPQRFGDGTRLSIL.

This clonotype appeared a few times. The chain couples TRBV7-2 to TRBJ2-7, with 10 bases aligning to TRBD2. CDR1 is SGHTA, CDR2 FQGNSA, per germline. The V segment lost 3 bases and the J segment 2 bases; nucleotides outside the gene matches: 7. This CDR3 has 16 residues. The CDR3 reads CASSLASGGQTYEQYF. CDR3 in DNA: TGTGCCAGCAGCTTGGCTAGCGGGGGCCAAACCTACGAGCAGTACTTC.

This chain links TRBV12-3 or TRBV12-4 with TRBJ1-5; D is undetermined. The CDR3 consists of 18 residues. V lost 2 bases and J 0 bases, leaving 17 bases between the germline ends. The CDR3 reads CASSLYSGRSCSNQPQHF. CDR3 nucleotides: TGTGCCAGCAGTTTATACTCGGGAAGGAGCTGTAGCAATCAGCCCCAGCATTTT.

This clonotype was observed a handful of times. V gene TRBV12-3 or TRBV12-4 combines with J gene TRBJ2-7; D possibly corresponds to TRBD2 (6 bases). V dropped 7 bases and J dropped 7 bases, with 17 bases sitting between them. This CDR3 comprises 13 residues. The CDR3 coding sequence is TGTGCCAGCAACCGGGAGTCCTACAATGAGCAGTACTTC. This codes for CASNRESYNEQYF.

The chain recombines TRBV6-1 with TRBJ1-5; TRBD1 matches 10 bases. The CDR3 loop spans 15 amino acids. V shed 10 bases and J 4 bases; nucleotides not matched to a gene: 10. CDR1 and CDR2 from the germline V gene are MNHNS and SASEGT. DNA for the CDR3: TGTGCCACAGCCAATCGGGACAGGGGTAATCAGCCCCAGCATTTT. Translated, it gives CATANRDRGNQPQHF.

This chain uses TRBV30 with TRBJ2-1; D might be TRBD1 or TRBD2, each matching 5 bases. There are 15 residues in the CDR3. Germline V gene data show CDR1 as GTSNPN and CDR2 as SVGIG (reference sequence). Trimming cost V 1 base and J 0 bases, with 10 bases left between them. The DNA for the CDR3 is TGTGCCTGGAGTGCCGGGACGCTCTCCTACAATGAGCAGTTCTTC. Amino acids: CAWSAGTLSYNEQFF.

J is TRBJ2-7 and V is TRBV6-1, with 7 bases matching TRBD1. This CDR3 contains 15 residues. Germline values: CDR1 MNHNS, CDR2 SASEGT. Germline trimming cut 3 bases from V and 1 base from J; bases unmatched to any gene: 6. This CDR3 is CASSDEGAYSYEQYF. CDR3 DNA: TGTGCCAGCAGTGATGAGGGGGCGTATTCCTACGAGCAGTACTTC.

The chain uses TRBV27 and TRBJ2-1; D possibly corresponds to TRBD1 (5 bases). CDR3 length: 13 amino acids. Trimming stripped 7 bases from V and 5 bases from J, with 12 bases between. Germline V CDR1 and CDR2: MNHEY, SMNVEV (reference sequence). DNA of the CDR3: TGTGCCAGCACATTCTCAGGGAACAATGAGCAGTTCTTC. Translating it yields CASTFSGNNEQFF.

Worth noting for this clonotype: The conserved final phenylalanine or tryptophan is absent from the CDR3, which likely points to a read error. V and J are TRBV7-9 and TRBJ2-7; TRBD2 matches at 11 bases. Germline CDR1 reads SEHNR; CDR2 reads FQNEAQ (reference sequence). With V trimmed by 2 bases and J by 5 bases, 5 bases remained unmatched. There are 15 residues in the CDR3. The CDR3 region is CASSLITSGSNEQYS. CDR3 in DNA: TGTGCCAGCAGCTTAATAACTAGCGGGAGCAACGAGCAGTACTCC.

This clonotype has a handful of counts. The chain employs TRBV7-8 and TRBJ1-1; 10 bases are a match to TRBD1. V was pared by 4 bases and J by 1 base, with 3 bases of the junction left unmatched. The CDR3 has 15 amino acids. From germline, CDR1 is SGHVS and CDR2 FQNEAQ. In DNA, the CDR3 is TGTGCCAGCAGCTGGTGGACAGGGGGGAACACTGAAGCTTTCTTT. As protein: CASSWWTGGNTEAFF.

The chain links TRBV6-2 or TRBV6-3 to TRBJ2-5; 12 bases are a match to TRBD2. The CDR3 has 14 residues. J was trimmed by 11 bases and V by 6 bases; bases with no gene match: 10. CDR1 MNHEY and CDR2 SVGEGT come from the germline V gene. DNA for the CDR3: TGTGCCAGCAGCCCCAGACTAGCGGGAGATGAGCAGTACTTC. Protein product: CASSPRLAGDEQYF.

This clonotype was detected a few times. The V and J genes are TRBV29-1 and TRBJ2-2; TRBD1 is a possible D gene (6 bases). The CDR3 is 14 residues long. CDR1 SQVTM and CDR2 ANQGSEA come from the germline V gene. The V and J ends lost 5 bases and 0 bases respectively, with 10 bases between them. The CDR3: CSVTGTSNTGELFF. The CDR3, as DNA: TGCAGCGTTACCGGGACATCGAACACCGGGGAGCTGTTTTTT.